The 15 T cell receptor beta chains listed next were all sequenced from one sample in a study of blood T cells in healthy people across ages. Alongside a J-beta primer mix, a sample-barcoded 5' primer served in a second PCR lasting about 7 to 12 cycles. Using its own MiXCR run on the 5' RACE reads, TCRdb lists one record per CDR3 protein. The profile covers about 800,000 distinct CDR3 sequences, with about 45% appearing a single time and 18% taken by the ten largest. Sequenced sample: blood. These receptors all come from a man at least 80 years old in good health.

As concerns this clonotype: Without the conserved terminal phenylalanine or tryptophan, this CDR3 likely stems from a read error. The chain is built from TRBV4-3 and TRBJ2-7; 9 nucleotides align to TRBD1. Per germline, CDR1 LGHNA and CDR2 YSLEER. After removal of 0 bases from V and 3 bases from J, the junction contained 6 bases not matched to a gene. The CDR3 is made up of 16 amino acids. The CDR3 reads CASSQDYPGQGYEQYL. CDR3 nucleotide sequence: TGCGCCAGCAGCCAAGATTATCCGGGACAGGGCTACGAGCAGTACTTA.

V is TRBV11-2 and J is TRBJ1-1; D is unresolved. The V and J ends lost 5 bases and 4 bases respectively, with 5 bases between them. There are 11 residues in the CDR3. Germline assignment: CDR1 SGHAT and CDR2 FQNNGV. The CDR3, as DNA: TGTGCCAGCAGCCGTCTCACTGAAGCTTTCTTT. Translating it yields CASSRLTEAFF. Looking up the rest from reference TRBV11-2 and TRBJ1-1 gives the full variable domain: EAGVAQSPRYKIIEKRQSVAFWCNPISGHATLYWYQQILGQGPKLLIQFQNNGVVDDSQLPKDRFSAERLKGVDSTLKIQPAKLEDSAVYLCASSRLTEAFFGQGTRLTVV.

The gene calls are TRBV12-3 or TRBV12-4 and TRBJ2-7, with 7 bases fitting TRBD2. CDR3 length: 13 amino acids. V lost 0 bases to trimming and J lost 6 bases; unmatched junction nucleotides: 2. The CDR3 nucleotides are TGTGCCAGCAGTTTAGCGCGGGAGAGCGAGCAGTACTTC. Translating gives CASSLARESEQYF.

The chain combines TRBV7-2 with TRBJ1-4; no definite D call. Germline V gene lookup returns CDR1 SGHTA and CDR2 FQGNSA. Trimming cost V 3 bases and J 0 bases, with 5 bases left between them. The CDR3 totals 14 residues. The chain's CDR3 is CTSSFSTTNEKLFF. CDR3 bases: TGTACCAGCAGCTTCAGTACAACTAATGAAAAACTGTTTTTT.

V gene TRBV7-2 combines with J gene TRBJ2-5; 7 nucleotides agree with TRBD1. The end of the DNA fits TRBJ2-7 better, so the J call may be wrong. Germline assignment: CDR1 SGHTA and CDR2 FQGNSA. This CDR3 is 15 amino acids long. This CDR3 is CASSLVPDRAYEQYF. CDR3 DNA sequence: TGTGCCAGCAGCTTAGTGCCTGACAGGGCCTACGAGCAGTACTTC.

This chain joins TRBV7-9 and TRBJ2-7; D unresolved. V was clipped by 4 bases and J by 6 bases, with 16 bases between them. This CDR3 has 14 amino acids. Germline lookup yields CDR1 SEHNR and CDR2 FQNEAQ (reference sequence). CDR3: CASSYTGRVGEQYF. The CDR3 DNA follows: TGTGCCAGCAGCTATACGGGTAGGGTAGGCGAGCAGTACTTC.

The rearrangement links TRBV28 to TRBJ2-5, with 8 bases lining up with TRBD2. The DNA end favors TRBJ2-1, so the J call may be wrong. Germline CDR1 MDHEN, CDR2 SYDVKM. There are 16 residues in the CDR3. The CDR3: CASKKERERIQETQFF. CDR3 sequence (DNA): TGTGCCAGCAAAAAGGAGCGGGAGCGGATCCAAGAGACCCAGTTCTTC.

A note on this clonotype: This may be a read error, as it is one base from a much larger clone. The chain has TRBV5-5 and TRBJ2-1; D perhaps matches TRBD2 (6 bases). CDR1 SGHKS and CDR2 YYEKEE come from the germline V gene (reference sequence). The CDR3 spans 14 residues. The CDR3 protein is CAGSLGREWNEQFF. The DNA for the CDR3 is TGTGCCGGCAGCTTGGGTCGGGAGTGGAATGAGCAGTTCTTC.

This clonotype was seen a few times. The CDR3 reads CAIKGTSGRQEEQYF. The CDR3 nucleotides are TGTGCCATCAAAGGGACTAGCGGGAGGCAGGAGGAGCAGTACTTC. The chain employs TRBV10-3 and TRBJ2-5, with 15 bases fitting TRBD2. Trimming cost V 7 bases and J 11 bases; bases outside gene matches: 11. CDR1 and CDR2 (germline): ENHRY, SYGVKD. This CDR3 region has 15 residues.

In this sample, this clonotype turned up many times. The chain links TRBV20-1 to TRBJ2-3, with D perhaps TRBD2 (6 bases). This CDR3 has 15 amino acids. V was pared by 5 bases and J by 6 bases, with 21 bases between. Germline V lookup: CDR1 DFQATT, CDR2 SNEGSKA (reference sequence). CDR3 DNA: TGCAGTGCTGAAGGAGGGATGGGGAATATGGATACGCAGTATTTT. Protein product: CSAEGGMGNMDTQYF.

In this sample, this clonotype turned up a few times. The chain uses TRBV10-3 and TRBJ2-3, with TRBD2 identical over 7 bases. J was trimmed by 2 bases and V by 8 bases; bases with no gene match: 4. Per germline, CDR1 ENHRY and CDR2 SYGVKD. The CDR3 runs to 13 residues. CDR3 in DNA: TGTGCCATCGACAGCGGGGTCACAGATACGCAGTATTTT. This gives the protein CAIDSGVTDTQYF.

The chain recombines TRBV7-3 with TRBJ2-3, with a possible D match to TRBD2 (6 bases). The V end was cut by 1 base, the J end by 11 bases, with 19 bases between. The CDR3 runs 15 residues. Germline CDR1 and CDR2: SGHTA and FQGTGA. CDR3 in DNA: TGTGCCAGCAGCTTAAGGGAGGCCGGCCCAATAAGGCAGTATTTT. It translates to CASSLREAGPIRQYF. Supplemented by reference TRBV7-3 and TRBJ2-3, the full variable domain reads GAGVSQTPSNKVTEKGKYVELRCDPISGHTALYWYRQSLGQGPEFLIYFQGTGAADDSGLPNDRFFAVRPEGSVSTLKIQRTERGDSAVYLCASSLREAGPIRQYFGPGTRLTVL.

The chain links TRBV27 to TRBJ2-5; maybe TRBD2 (5 bases). Trimming stripped 3 bases from V and 11 bases from J, with 19 bases between. Germline V CDR1 and CDR2: MNHEY, SMNVEV (reference sequence). This CDR3 is 14 amino acids long. The CDR3 nucleotides read TGTGCCAGCAGTTTTAGCGCCGGCCACAATGAGCAGTACTTC. This translates into CASSFSAGHNEQYF.

The V and J genes are TRBV7-2 and TRBJ2-2; 9 bases line up with TRBD1. CDR3 length: 15 amino acids. With 5 bases clipped from V and 6 bases from J, the junction kept 7 bases outside the gene matches. CDR1 is SGHTA and CDR2 is FQGNSA in the germline V gene. The CDR3 nucleotides are TGTGCCAGCAGCCTACAGGGGGCAGGGGCCGGGGAGCTGTTTTTT. This gives the protein CASSLQGAGAGELFF.

The genes are TRBV12-3 or TRBV12-4 and TRBJ2-1, with a weak D call TRBD2 (5 bases). The V end was cut by 4 bases, the J end by 9 bases, with 19 bases between. The CDR3 totals 15 residues. CDR3 nucleotide sequence: TGTGCCAGCAGTTCGTCAAGGAGGTCCCTCGGTGAGCAGTTCTTC. Its protein is CASSSSRRSLGEQFF.